These 18 T cell receptor beta chains originate from one sample sequenced in a study of molecular identifiers for immune sequencing clone quantification. TCRdb reanalysed the PCR reads using MiXCR and keeps one entry per CDR3 protein. This sample has about 640,000 distinct CDR3 sequences, with just under 20% found just once. Sequencing was carried out using naive CD8+ T cells from blood, with Jurkat cell RNA spiked in. As for subset: FACS-sorted CD8+CD4-CCR7+CD45RA+ naive T cells. The receptors here all came from a human donor in good health. Some libraries in this study had Jurkat cell RNA spiked in.

On this clonotype itself: Since no conserved phenylalanine or tryptophan closes the CDR3, a read error is the likely cause. This rearrangement joins TRBV7-9 to TRBJ2-7; D possibly corresponds to TRBD1 (5 bases). Trimming removed 3 bases at V and 2 bases at J, with 11 bases between. The CDR3 extends over 14 amino acids. The germline V gene has CDR1 SEHNR and CDR2 FQNEAQ (reference sequence). The CDR3 DNA reads as TGTGCCAGCAGCTTTAGAGACAGACCCTACGAGCAGTACCTC. It codes for CASSFRDRPYEQYL.

This clonotype was detected ten times or more. The chain employs TRBV28 and TRBJ2-7; D is uncertain. V shed 6 bases and J shed 0 bases, with 18 bases lying between them. Germline assignment: CDR1 MDHEN and CDR2 SYDVKM. This CDR3 spans 16 amino acids. The CDR3 bases are TGTGCCAGCAGCCCCCCCACACGGTCTTTCTCCTACGAGCAGTACTTC. Translated, it gives CASSPPTRSFSYEQYF.

As concerns this clonotype: Being one base from a much bigger clone, this may be a read error. The chain recombines TRBV9 with TRBJ2-7; D is perhaps TRBD2 (5 bases). CDR3 length: 15 amino acids. CDR1 and CDR2 (germline): SGDLS, YYNGEE. The CDR3 protein is CACSVDGDSLDEQYF. Here the CDR3 DNA reads TGTGCCTGCAGCGTAGACGGGGATAGTTTGGACGAGCAGTACTTC.

This clonotype was counted between two and nine times. The V gene is TRBV21-1, the J gene TRBJ1-1. TRBV21-1 is deemed a pseudogene. The CDR3 extends over 15 amino acids. CDR3: CASSKDCPPKGEAFF. The CDR3 nucleotides are TGTGCCAGCAGCAAAGATTGCCCACCCAAAGGTGAAGCTTTCTTT.

In its sample, this clonotype was seen many times. The chain uses TRBV10-3 and TRBJ2-7, with 8 nucleotides matching TRBD1. CDR1 is ENHRY, CDR2 SYGVKD, per germline. This CDR3 is 16 amino acids long. J gave up 3 bases and V 0 bases, and 7 bases lay outside the gene matches. The CDR3 spells CAISESGGQGGYEQYF. Here the CDR3 DNA reads TGTGCCATCAGTGAGTCAGGTGGACAGGGCGGCTACGAGCAGTACTTC.

The sample holds many counts of this clonotype. The chain couples TRBV12-3 or TRBV12-4 to TRBJ2-5, with 10 positions matching TRBD2. V lost 7 bases to trimming and J lost 1 base; unmatched junction nucleotides: 9. CDR3 length: 16 amino acids. The CDR3 protein is CASNLRGLAVQETQYF. CDR3 in DNA: TGTGCCAGCAACTTACGAGGACTAGCGGTCCAAGAGACCCAGTACTTC.

This clonotype showed up many times. The chain combines TRBV7-9 with TRBJ2-7, with unresolved D. The CDR3 consists of 14 residues. Germline-derived CDR1 and CDR2 are SEHNR and FQNEAQ (reference sequence). V was clipped by 5 bases and J by 2 bases, with 13 bases between them. This CDR3 reads CASSPSPRPYEQYF. In nucleotides, the CDR3 is TGTGCCAGCAGCCCCAGTCCGCGCCCCTACGAGCAGTACTTC.

The chain uses TRBV28 and TRBJ1-6; D remains unclear. Germline CDR1 MDHEN, CDR2 SYDVKM. Trimming stripped 8 bases from V and 2 bases from J, with 13 bases between. This CDR3 contains 15 residues. This CDR3 reads CASLPPSPYNSPLHF. CDR3 sequence (DNA): TGTGCCAGCCTCCCGCCGAGCCCCTATAATTCACCCCTCCACTTT.

This clonotype was seen repeatedly, ten times or more. V gene TRBV12-3 or TRBV12-4 combines with J gene TRBJ1-2; D unresolved. V dropped 5 bases and J dropped 8 bases, with 12 bases sitting between them. The length of the CDR3 is 12 residues. CDR3 nucleotide sequence: TGTGCCAGCAGTAATTCAGGAGTAGGCTACACCTTC. Encoded protein: CASSNSGVGYTF.

The J gene is TRBJ2-2, the V gene TRBV15; D is undetermined. CDR1 is LNHNV and CDR2 is YYDKDF in the germline V gene (reference sequence). V dropped 0 bases and J dropped 7 bases, with 6 bases sitting between them. CDR3 size: 13 residues. The CDR3: CATSRELYGELFF. CDR3 bases: TGTGCCACCAGCAGAGAACTTTACGGGGAGCTGTTTTTT.

In the case of this clonotype: This may come from a read error, since a much larger clone is one base off. The chain recombines TRBV3-1 with TRBJ2-7; TRBD1 aligns across 9 bases. CDR3 length: 12 amino acids. Per germline, CDR1 LGHDT and CDR2 YNNKEL (reference sequence). The CDR3 loop is CASSPGQGERYF. Written as DNA, the CDR3 is TGTGCCAGCAGCCCGGGACAGGGCGAGCGGTACTTC.

Of note for this clonotype: Its ends do not fully match the called genes, so a read error is possible. This chain links TRBV7-7 with TRBJ2-7; 8 positions match TRBD2. Germline V gene sequence: CDR1 SSHAT, CDR2 FNYEAQ (reference sequence). This CDR3 region has 16 residues. The CDR3 DNA is TGTGCTAGCAACTTAAGTCCAAGCGGGAGTGTAGGAGAGCAGTACTTC. The encoded protein is CASNLSPSGSVGEQYF.

This clonotype was recorded many times. V usage is TRBV25-1 and J usage is TRBJ2-1, with D possibly being TRBD1 or TRBD2 (5 bases each). The V gene lost 2 bases and the J gene lost 2 bases, with 10 bases spanning the gap. From germline, CDR1 is MGHDK and CDR2 SYGVNS. This CDR3 has 15 residues. CDR3 amino acids: CASSEQGRAYNEQFF. CDR3 DNA sequence: TGTGCCAGCAGTGAACAGGGACGAGCCTACAATGAGCAGTTCTTC.

The gene calls are TRBV3-1 and TRBJ1-4; 9 bases match TRBD1. Germline loops: CDR1 LGHDT, CDR2 YNNKEL (reference sequence). The CDR3 contains 17 residues. J was trimmed by 0 bases and V by 4 bases; bases with no gene match: 6. The DNA for the CDR3 is TGTGCCAGCAGCCTCTCGGGACAGGGAGCAACTAATGAAAAACTGTTTTTT. This sequence encodes CASSLSGQGATNEKLFF.

The chain employs TRBV9 and TRBJ1-1; D is unclear. The germline V gene encodes CDR1 SGDLS and CDR2 YYNGEE. The CDR3 consists of 15 residues. V gave up 2 bases and J gave up 0 bases, with 11 bases separating them. CDR3 protein: CASSVLSGVNTEAFF. DNA of the CDR3: TGTGCCAGCAGCGTCTTGTCCGGGGTGAACACTGAAGCTTTCTTT.

There are many counts of this clonotype. The rearrangement links TRBV12-3 or TRBV12-4 to TRBJ2-3; 8 bases fit TRBD1. CDR3 length: 14 amino acids. After removal of 6 bases from V and 1 base from J, the junction contained 3 bases not matched to a gene. The CDR3 reads CASSTDRGTDTQYF. CDR3 nucleotides: TGTGCCAGCAGCACGGACAGGGGCACAGATACGCAGTATTTT.

This clonotype was found many times. The rearrangement uses TRBV28 and TRBJ1-5; TRBD1 matches at 7 bases. V shed 5 bases and J 6 bases; nucleotides not matched to a gene: 7. Looked up from germline, CDR1 is MDHEN and CDR2 is SYDVKM. The CDR3 has 14 residues. The CDR3 DNA is TGTGCCAGCAGTCTGACCAGGGGGAGTCAGCCCCAGCATTTT. It encodes CASSLTRGSQPQHF.

This clonotype was recorded many times. The chain employs TRBV7-9 and TRBJ2-1; D unclear. The CDR3 spans 15 residues. The germline V gene has CDR1 SEHNR and CDR2 FQNEAQ (reference sequence). Trimming cost V 1 base and J 9 bases, with 16 bases left between them. The CDR3 DNA reads TGTGCCAGCAGCTTAGTGGCCCTCCTAGACGGTGAGCAGTTCTTC. Its translation: CASSLVALLDGEQFF.